This record concerns one T cell receptor (beta chain) sequence. Its matching antigen is unknown. The data were obtained in a study of human T cells and chemical hapten exposure. Points from the study as a whole: Patch test scores rose with PT1 expanded TCR counts, a positive correlation. High-frequency TCRs, those above 1 in 1000, stayed the same after DPC sensitization.

The study's library attached unique molecular identifiers to single cDNA molecules. One entry per CDR3 protein results from TCRdb running MiXCR on the RACE reads. There are 150,000 to 200,000 distinct CDR3 sequences in the sample; approximately 15% occur only once, and 1.7% lies in the top ten. Looked up from germline, CDR1 is SNHLY and CDR2 is FYNNEI. V was cut by 7 bases and J by 6 bases, with 13 bases left in between. There are 13 residues in the CDR3. Time point reported: patch test 1, 2 weeks after DPC sensitization. Specified treatment: therapeutic diphenylcyclopropenone sensitization with weekly scalp DPC. Blood collection happened ahead of applying each patch test.

The sequence was obtained from a woman younger than 45 with alopecia areata. Some clones in this sample may be carry-over from other donors' samples. The material was whole blood, obtained in connection with sensitization to the hapten diphenylcyclopropenone (DPC). This chain links TRBV2 with TRBJ2-1; D is ambiguous. The CDR3 region is CASKNSQINEQFF. CDR3 sequence (DNA): TGTGCCAGCAAAAATTCACAGATCAATGAGCAGTTCTTC.